The present T cell receptor beta chain was sequenced within a study of T cell changes during pregnancy in multiple sclerosis. V lost 3 bases and J lost 8, with 12 bases in between. Germline assignment: CDR1 LNHDA and CDR2 SQIVND (reference sequence). The CDR3 has 13 residues. The repertoire was sequenced with immunoSEQ multiplex PCR; TCRdb's copy has only in-frame clones and lacks some. Found here are around 34,000 clones, about nine tenths of them singletons; the top ten hold roughly 4.5%. This clone was seen only once. This receptor was taken from a female donor with multiple sclerosis, enrolled in a pregnancy study. This rearrangement joins TRBV19 to TRBJ2-3; D is possibly TRBD1 (5 bases). The specimen comprised CD8+ T cells from peripheral blood mononuclear cells, sampled after pregnancy. The CDR3 DNA sequence: TGTGCCAGTAGTATTGGGTCCAGGGTTACGCAGTATTTT. Amino acids: CASSIGSRVTQYF.